These 11 T cell receptor beta chains share one sample of origin, sequenced in a study of cytomegalovirus exposure and HLA in healthy donors. Vbeta (60) and Jbeta (13) primers were used in the PCR. Profiling relied on immunoSEQ multiplex PCR, and the TCRdb table lists in-frame clones only, not all of them. This table holds 65,000 to 95,000 clones, 60% to 85% found once. The sequenced sample was PBMCs. The receptors here all came from a male donor in good health and CMV-seropositive.

The genes are TRBV27 and TRBJ2-7; D might be TRBD2 (6 bases). This CDR3 has 16 amino acids. Germline V lookup: CDR1 MNHEY, CDR2 SMNVEV (reference sequence). The V and J ends lost 5 bases and 5 bases respectively, with 22 bases between them. Here the CDR3 reads CASSPRGTDFWDEQYF. The CDR3 nucleotides read TGTGCCAGCAGTCCTCGGGGGACTGACTTTTGGGACGAGCAGTACTTC.

The V call is TRBV7-9, the J call TRBJ2-5, with TRBD2 identical over 11 bases. The CDR3 covers 15 residues. The V gene's germline CDR1 is SEHNR and CDR2 FQNEAQ (reference sequence). V was clipped by 5 bases and J by 0 bases; unmatched bases: 2. CDR3 nucleotide sequence: TGTGCCAGCAGCCAGACTAGCGGGGACCAAGAGACCCAGTACTTC. Amino acid sequence: CASSQTSGDQETQYF.

This clone occurred a few times. CDR3 protein: CASSSVYGLETQYF. The CDR3 nucleotides are TGTGCCAGCAGCTCAGTTTACGGGTTGGAGACCCAGTACTTC. J is TRBJ2-5 and V is TRBV7-9; no clear D. V lost 4 bases, J lost 5 bases, and 14 bases lay in between. The CDR3 length is 14 residues. Germline CDR1 is SEHNR and CDR2 is FQNEAQ (reference sequence).

The V call is TRBV2, the J call TRBJ2-1, with TRBD1 matching over 12 bases. Per the germline V gene, CDR1 is SNHLY and CDR2 is FYNNEI. The CDR3 has 16 amino acids. The ends lost 6 bases at V and 7 bases at J; junction bases unmatched: 10. The CDR3 DNA sequence: TGTGCCAGCAGCATACCGGGACAGGGGGCGGAGAATGAGCAGTTCTTC. This encodes CASSIPGQGAENEQFF.

The chain links TRBV6-5 to TRBJ2-2; no clear D gene. Germline V lookup: CDR1 MNHEY, CDR2 SVGAGI. The CDR3 is 15 residues long. V lost 2 bases, J lost 2 bases, and 9 bases lay in between. The chain's CDR3 is CASSYTADNTGELFF. The CDR3 DNA sequence: TGTGCCAGCAGTTACACGGCGGATAACACCGGGGAGCTGTTTTTT.

This clone was counted between two and nine times. V and J are TRBV28 and TRBJ1-1, with a possible D match to TRBD1 (5 bases). V was shortened by 7 bases and J by 0 bases, with 9 bases between the two germline ends. The CDR3 has 13 residues. CDR1 MDHEN and CDR2 SYDVKM come from the germline V gene. The CDR3 coding sequence is TGTGCCAGCAAAGGACACATGAACACTGAAGCTTTCTTT. It yields the protein CASKGHMNTEAFF.

This clone was recorded only once. The rearrangement links TRBV9 to TRBJ1-4, with unresolved D. This CDR3 region has 14 residues. Trimming pared 0 bases from V and 8 bases from J, leaving 11 bases between. In germline, CDR1 is SGDLS, CDR2 YYNGEE. CDR3 DNA: TGTGCCAGCAGCGTAGACAGTTTCGGCGAAAAACTGTTTTTT. It translates to CASSVDSFGEKLFF.

The genes are TRBV11-3 and TRBJ2-6; 9 bases are shared with TRBD2. Trimming removed 5 bases from V and 4 bases from J; junction bases left unmatched: 9. There are 17 residues in the CDR3. The germline gives CDR1 SGHNT, CDR2 YENEEA. CDR3 bases: TGTGCCAGCAGCCGCGGGGGGGCGGCGGCGGGGGCCAACGTCCTGACTTTC. Encoded protein: CASSRGGAAAGANVLTF. Together with reference TRBV11-3 and TRBJ2-6, the CDR3 gives the full variable domain: EAGVVQSPRYKIIEKKQPVAFWCNPISGHNTLYWYLQNLGQGPELLIRYENEEAVDDSQLPKDRFSAERLKGVDSTLKIQPAELGDSAVYLCASSRGGAAAGANVLTFGAGSRLTVL.

The genes are TRBV28 and TRBJ2-6, with a possible D match to TRBD1 (6 bases). The V gene's germline CDR1 is MDHEN and CDR2 SYDVKM. The CDR3 loop spans 17 amino acids. V was trimmed by 5 bases and J by 3 bases, leaving 17 bases between them. The CDR3 region is CASSPAGAFGGANVLTF. DNA of the CDR3: TGTGCCAGCAGTCCGGCAGGGGCTTTTGGTGGGGCCAACGTCCTGACTTTC.

J is TRBJ2-7 and V is TRBV10-3; a possible D gene is TRBD2 (5 bases). The CDR3 is 12 amino acids. Germline CDR1 ENHRY, CDR2 SYGVKD. Trimming pared 7 bases from V and 6 bases from J, leaving 13 bases between. CDR3 sequence reads: CAITGRGREQYF. In DNA form, the CDR3 reads TGTGCCATCACGGGGAGAGGACGCGAGCAGTACTTC.

The sample holds a few counts of this clone. The gene calls are TRBV7-2 and TRBJ1-5; 7 bases are a match to TRBD1. The CDR3 length is 15 residues. Trimming at V came to 5 bases and at J to 2 bases, leaving 6 bases not matched to a gene. The germline CDR1 and CDR2 sequences are SGHTA and FQGNSA. DNA for the CDR3: TGTGCCAGCAGCCTTAGACAGGGTGGCAATCAGCCCCAGCATTTT. Residues: CASSLRQGGNQPQHF.